This T cell receptor (beta chain) originates from a study of immune heterogeneity within non-small cell lung tumors. Study-level points and caveats: With local tumor mutational burden, local T-cell clonality showed a moderate but significant correlation (R roughly 0.3).

Turning to this clonotype: Its antigen is unidentified. A much larger clone lies one base from this, so it may be a read error.

Bulk tumor genomic DNA (approximately 600 ng per sample) served as template. Surgery yielded several widely spaced biopsies per primary tumor. Before undergoing curative surgery, patients had newly diagnosed non-small cell lung cancer that was untreated. Multiplex PCR amplified the TCR beta CDR3 region. Its first round ran for around 10 cycles with 32 V and 13 J primers. One entry per CDR3 protein results from TCRdb running MiXCR on the multiplex PCR reads. The sample lists 15,000 or so distinct CDR3 sequences; around 28% were seen once. The CDR3 covers 16 residues. Trimming removed 3 bases from V and 2 bases from J, with 15 bases in between. Germline CDR1 is SGDLS and CDR2 is YYNGEE.

The TCR sequence derives from a man in his forties or fifties with non-small cell lung cancer. J is TRBJ1-3 and V is TRBV9; D unclear. The specimen sequenced was lung tumor tissue. For the CDR3, the DNA is TGTGCCAGCAGCGCCCGGATGGTGGCAGCTGGAAACACCATATATTTT. Protein sequence: CASSARMVAAGNTIYF.